A single sample gave rise to the 17 T cell receptor beta chains below, sequenced in a study of shared clonotypes between healthy human individuals. Here immunoSEQ multiplex PCR was the method, and the copy in TCRdb shows in-frame clones only, minus some. The data contain 600,000 to 700,000 clones, roughly 73% of them singletons. The sample taken for sequencing was memory CD4+ T cells sorted from blood. The subset here: CD45RA-negative fraction. These receptors came from a woman in her twenties or thirties in good health.

This clone was observed a few times. The chain is built from TRBV29-1 and TRBJ2-1, with a possible D match to TRBD2 (6 bases). Germline assignment: CDR1 SQVTM and CDR2 ANQGSEA. Trimming removed 5 bases at V and 6 bases at J, with 17 bases between. The CDR3 is 14 residues long. Here the CDR3 DNA reads TGCAGCGTTTCCGTCTCGGGAGTATCCAATGAGCAGTTCTTC. Its protein is CSVSVSGVSNEQFF.

J is TRBJ2-2 and V is TRBV9; D might be TRBD1 or TRBD2, each matching 6 bases. From germline, CDR1 is SGDLS and CDR2 YYNGEE. The CDR3 contains 15 residues. V was clipped by 2 bases and J by 1 base, with 9 bases between them. The CDR3 bases are TGTGCCAGCAGCGTCCGGGGGCTGAACACCGGGGAGCTGTTTTTT. Translating it yields CASSVRGLNTGELFF.

This clone was seen repeatedly, ten times or more. This sequence joins TRBV5-5 and TRBJ2-7, with 8 bases that match TRBD2. From germline, CDR1 is SGHKS and CDR2 YYEKEE (reference sequence). V trimming: 5 bases; J trimming: 3 bases; junction bases outside the gene matches: 13. CDR3 length: 16 residues. The CDR3 sequence is CASSSGLTGGIYEQYF. The CDR3, as DNA: TGTGCCAGCAGTTCGGGCTTAACGGGAGGGATCTACGAGCAGTACTTC.

CDR3 sequence (DNA): TGCGCCAGCAGCGAGGGGCAGCCCTACACTGAAGCTTTCTTT. Translating it yields CASSEGQPYTEAFF. The chain has TRBV5-1 and TRBJ1-1; a weak D match, TRBD1 (5 bases). V was shortened by 4 bases and J by 3 bases, with 13 bases between the two germline ends. Per the germline V gene, CDR1 is SGHRS and CDR2 is YFSETQ. CDR3 length: 14 residues.

The chain recombines TRBV30 with TRBJ2-3; TRBD2 matches at 9 bases. V was clipped by 3 bases and J by 7 bases; unmatched bases: 14. Germline CDR1 is GTSNPN and CDR2 is SVGIG (reference sequence). The CDR3 is 16 amino acids. As DNA, the CDR3 is TGTGCCTGGAGCCTGGTGGCTAGCGGGGATGGAAATACGCAGTATTTT. Translated, it gives CAWSLVASGDGNTQYF.

Concerning this clone: A read error may produce the germline difference seen at one junction end. The chain is built from TRBV7-3 and TRBJ2-5, with no clear D. The CDR3 contains 13 residues. From germline, CDR1 is SGHTA and CDR2 FQGTGA. CDR3 coding DNA: TGTGCCAGCAGCTTATACCACCAGGAGACCCAGTACTTC. Translated: CASSLYHQETQYF.

The genes are TRBV6-1 and TRBJ2-1; D is unclear. Per germline, CDR1 MNHNS and CDR2 SASEGT. The CDR3 totals 14 residues. Trimming left V 6 bases short and J 6 bases short, with 15 bases between. This chain's CDR3 is CASRAHTSFNEQFF. The DNA of the CDR3 is TGTGCCAGCAGAGCCCACACAAGCTTCAATGAGCAGTTCTTC.

As to this clone: The same CDR3 can be traced to other DNA sequences in this sample. This chain uses TRBV5-1 with TRBJ2-5; 7 bases fit TRBD2. V lost 4 bases and J lost 3; bases outside the gene matches: 3. The V gene's germline CDR1 is SGHRS and CDR2 YFSETQ. The CDR3 extends over 13 amino acids. DNA of the CDR3: TGCGCCAGCAGCCGGGCGGGGGAAGAGACCCAGTACTTC. This codes for CASSRAGEETQYF.

The J gene is TRBJ2-7, the V gene TRBV27; maybe TRBD2 (6 bases). The germline V gene encodes CDR1 MNHEY and CDR2 SMNVEV (reference sequence). The CDR3 has 15 amino acids. V lost 2 bases, J lost 4 bases, and 15 bases lay in between. The CDR3 sequence: CASSLRRDPSYEQYF. The CDR3 DNA is TGTGCCAGCAGTTTAAGGCGGGACCCTTCTTACGAGCAGTACTTC.

On this clone itself: This may stem from a read error, because a much larger clone lies one nucleotide away. The chain carries TRBV5-6 and TRBJ2-7; D tentatively reads TRBD1 or TRBD2 (6 bases each). Trimming pared 5 bases from V and 2 bases from J, leaving 8 bases between. Germline V gene sequence: CDR1 SGHDT, CDR2 YYEEEE. The CDR3 covers 12 residues. CDR3 in amino acids: CASRRDTYEQYF. The DNA of the CDR3 is TGTGCCAGCAGGCGGGACACCTACGAGCAGTACTTC.

This clone was observed a handful of times. The same CDR3 can be traced to other DNA sequences in this sample. DNA for the CDR3: TGCGCCAGCAGCTTGGGAGGATCGGCGTCCTACGAGCAGTACTTC. Protein product: CASSLGGSASYEQYF. The chain recombines TRBV5-1 with TRBJ2-7; unclear D gene. Trimming pared 0 bases from V and 1 base from J, leaving 11 bases between. CDR3 length: 15 amino acids. Germline CDR1 reads SGHRS; CDR2 reads YFSETQ.

The V and J genes are TRBV4-1 and TRBJ2-1; TRBD1 matches 9 bases. Losses at the gene ends were 3 bases for V and 9 bases for J; bases not matched to a gene: 12. This CDR3 is 16 amino acids long. The germline CDR1 and CDR2 sequences are MGHRA and YSYEKL. The CDR3, as DNA: TGCGCCAGCAGCCATCCAGGACAGGGGTTTGTCGGTGAGCAGTTCTTC. The encoded protein is CASSHPGQGFVGEQFF.

In this sample, this clone turned up a few times. V gene TRBV6-5 combines with J gene TRBJ2-2; a weak D match, TRBD1 (6 bases). Between the trimmed V and J ends, which lost 6 bases and 7 bases, there was a span of 18 bases. The CDR3 runs to 15 residues. Germline CDR1 and CDR2: MNHEY and SVGAGI. This CDR3 reads CASRGWVGAGGELFF. The CDR3 bases are TGTGCCAGCAGAGGGTGGGTGGGGGCAGGCGGGGAGCTGTTTTTT.

The chain uses TRBV30 and TRBJ2-5; D gene unclear. The DNA end favors TRBJ2-7, so the J call may be wrong. This CDR3 region has 11 residues. CDR1 and CDR2 (germline): GTSNPN, SVGIG (reference sequence). This CDR3 is CAWSPSYEQYF. DNA of the CDR3: TGTGCCTGGAGTCCTTCCTACGAGCAGTACTTC.

The genes are TRBV11-2 and TRBJ1-1; 9 positions match TRBD1. Per germline, CDR1 SGHAT and CDR2 FQNNGV. V shed 2 bases and J 3 bases; nucleotides not matched to a gene: 4. The CDR3 contains 15 residues. In nucleotides, the CDR3 is TGTGCCAGCAGCTTACGGACAGGGGCGGACACTGAAGCTTTCTTT. As protein: CASSLRTGADTEAFF.

The chain couples TRBV11-2 to TRBJ2-5, with 7 bases fitting TRBD2. Trimming cost V 6 bases and J 4 bases; bases outside gene matches: 5. The length of the CDR3 is 13 residues. Germline CDR1 and CDR2: SGHAT and FQNNGV. CDR3 region: CASRRDYLETQYF. Here the CDR3 DNA reads TGTGCCAGCAGGAGGGACTACTTAGAGACCCAGTACTTC.

This sequence joins TRBV14 and TRBJ1-1; tentatively, D is TRBD1 (6 bases). V gave up 5 bases and J gave up 8 bases, with 15 bases separating them. Germline CDR1 reads SGHDN; CDR2 reads FVKESK. The CDR3 covers 13 residues. The CDR3: CASSSYGQSEAFF. DNA of the CDR3: TGTGCCAGCAGCTCCTACGGACAGAGCGAAGCTTTCTTT.